This T cell receptor (beta chain) was retrieved from a study of blood T cell repertoires in COVID-19. For the study at large: Collection of acute and convalescent COVID-19 samples took place in the United States, Italy and Spain. Sample material is recorded as cDNA or gDNA derived from T cells, B-cell-depleted T cells, or PBMCs.

Seattle patient enrollment occurred during active infection, with longitudinal follow-up thereafter. Germline V gene sequence: CDR1 SGHRS, CDR2 YFSETQ. This CDR3 is 14 amino acids long. V gave up 0 bases and J gave up 2 bases, with 9 bases separating them. Profiling relied on immunoSEQ multiplex PCR, and the TCRdb table lists in-frame clones only, not all of them. Of approximately 500,000 clones listed, around nine tenths were seen once; the top ten hold under 8.5%. The sequenced material came from peripheral blood. The chain joins TRBV5-1 to TRBJ2-7; unclear D gene. This TCR derives from a woman aged 45 to 65 with COVID-19, enrolled during active disease. The CDR3 protein is CASSLGLLAYEQYF. The DNA of the CDR3 is TGCGCCAGCAGCTTGGGACTCCTAGCCTACGAGCAGTACTTC.